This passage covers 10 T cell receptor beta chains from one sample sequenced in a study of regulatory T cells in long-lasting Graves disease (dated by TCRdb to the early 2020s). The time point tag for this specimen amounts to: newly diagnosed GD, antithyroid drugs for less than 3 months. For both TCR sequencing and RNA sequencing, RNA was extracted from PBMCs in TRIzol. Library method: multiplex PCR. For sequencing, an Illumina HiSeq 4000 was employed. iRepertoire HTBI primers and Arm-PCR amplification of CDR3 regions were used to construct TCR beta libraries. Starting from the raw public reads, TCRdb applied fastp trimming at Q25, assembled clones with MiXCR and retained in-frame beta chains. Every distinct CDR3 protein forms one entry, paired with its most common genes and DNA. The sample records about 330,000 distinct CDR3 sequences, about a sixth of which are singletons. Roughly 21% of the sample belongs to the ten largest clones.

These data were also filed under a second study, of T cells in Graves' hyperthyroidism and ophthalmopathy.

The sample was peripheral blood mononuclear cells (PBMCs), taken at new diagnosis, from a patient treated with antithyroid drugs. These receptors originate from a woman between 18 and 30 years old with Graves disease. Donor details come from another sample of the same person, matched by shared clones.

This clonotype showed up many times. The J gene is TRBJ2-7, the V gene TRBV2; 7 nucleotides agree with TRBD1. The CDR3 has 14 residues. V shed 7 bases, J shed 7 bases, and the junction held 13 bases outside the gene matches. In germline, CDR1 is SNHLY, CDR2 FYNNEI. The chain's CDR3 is CASTRDSDPLEQYF. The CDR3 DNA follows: TGTGCCAGCACTCGGGACAGCGATCCATTGGAGCAGTACTTC.

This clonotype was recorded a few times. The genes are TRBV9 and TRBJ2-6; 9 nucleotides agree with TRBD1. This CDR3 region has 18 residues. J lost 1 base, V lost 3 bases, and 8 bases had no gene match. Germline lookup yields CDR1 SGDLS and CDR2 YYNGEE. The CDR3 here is CASSALDRGESGANVLTF. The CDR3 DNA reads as TGTGCCAGCAGCGCCCTGGACAGGGGCGAATCTGGGGCCAACGTCCTGACTTTC.

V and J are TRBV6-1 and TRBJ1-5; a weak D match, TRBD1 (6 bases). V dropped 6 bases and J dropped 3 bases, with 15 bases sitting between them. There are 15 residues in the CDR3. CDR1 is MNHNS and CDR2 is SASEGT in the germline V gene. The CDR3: CASSTQGRNNQPQHF. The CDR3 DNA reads TGTGCCAGCAGCACTCAGGGGAGGAACAATCAGCCCCAGCATTTT.

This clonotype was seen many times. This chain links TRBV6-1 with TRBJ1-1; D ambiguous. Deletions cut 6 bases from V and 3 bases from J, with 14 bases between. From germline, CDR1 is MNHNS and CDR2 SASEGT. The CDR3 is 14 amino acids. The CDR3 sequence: CASSPYSQYTEAFF. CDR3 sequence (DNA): TGTGCCAGCAGCCCGTACTCCCAATACACTGAAGCTTTCTTT.

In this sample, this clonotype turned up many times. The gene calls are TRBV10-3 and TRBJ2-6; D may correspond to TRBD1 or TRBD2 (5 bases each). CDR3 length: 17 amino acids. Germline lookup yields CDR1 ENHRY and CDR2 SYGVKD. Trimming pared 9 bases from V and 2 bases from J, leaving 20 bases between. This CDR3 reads CAITPRDPGTGANVLTF. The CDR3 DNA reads TGTGCCATAACCCCTAGGGACCCGGGGACTGGGGCCAACGTCCTGACTTTC.

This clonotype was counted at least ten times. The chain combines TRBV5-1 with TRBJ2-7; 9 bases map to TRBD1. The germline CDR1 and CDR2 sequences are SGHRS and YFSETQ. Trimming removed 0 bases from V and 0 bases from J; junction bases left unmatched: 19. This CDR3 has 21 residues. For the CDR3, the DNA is TGCGCCAGCAGCTTGGAGGCCATAGGGGGACAGGGATCTGGGAGCTCCTACGAGCAGTACTTC. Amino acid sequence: CASSLEAIGGQGSGSSYEQYF.

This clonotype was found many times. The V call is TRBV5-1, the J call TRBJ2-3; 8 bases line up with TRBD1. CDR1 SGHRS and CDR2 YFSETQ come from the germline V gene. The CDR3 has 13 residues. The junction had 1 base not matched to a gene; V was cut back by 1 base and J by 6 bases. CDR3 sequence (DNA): TGCGCCAGCAGCTTGCGGACAGGGGATACGCAGTATTTT. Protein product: CASSLRTGDTQYF.

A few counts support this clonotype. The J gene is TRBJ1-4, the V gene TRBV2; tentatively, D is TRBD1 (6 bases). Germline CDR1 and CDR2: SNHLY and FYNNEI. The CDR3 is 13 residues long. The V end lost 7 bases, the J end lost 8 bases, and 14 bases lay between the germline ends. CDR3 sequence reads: CASMDRVEEKLFF. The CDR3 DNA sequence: TGTGCCAGCATGGACAGAGTAGAGGAAAAACTGTTTTTT.

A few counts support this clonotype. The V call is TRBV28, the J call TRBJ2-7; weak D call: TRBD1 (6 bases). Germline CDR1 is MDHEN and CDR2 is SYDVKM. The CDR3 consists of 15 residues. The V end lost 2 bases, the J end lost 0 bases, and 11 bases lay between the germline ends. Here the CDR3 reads CASSLGGWSSYEQYF. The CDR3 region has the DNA TGTGCCAGCAGTTTAGGGGGCTGGAGCTCCTACGAGCAGTACTTC. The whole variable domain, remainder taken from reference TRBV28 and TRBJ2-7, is DVKVTQSSRYLVKRTGEKVFLECVQDMDHENMFWYRQDPGLGLRLIYFSYDVKMKEKGDIPEGYSVSREKKERFSLILESASTNQTSMYLCASSLGGWSSYEQYFGPGTRLTVT.

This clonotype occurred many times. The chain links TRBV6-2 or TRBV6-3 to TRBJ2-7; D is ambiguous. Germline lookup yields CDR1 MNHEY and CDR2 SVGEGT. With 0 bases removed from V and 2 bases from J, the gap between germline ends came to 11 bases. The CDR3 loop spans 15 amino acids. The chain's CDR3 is CASSYSRRVAYEQYF. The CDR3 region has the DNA TGTGCCAGCAGTTACTCGAGAAGGGTAGCCTACGAGCAGTACTTC.